These 5 T cell receptor beta chains were sequenced from one sample in a study of T-cell reconstitution after alpha-beta-depleted transplantation in children. Unique molecular identifiers were used to barcode this TCRbeta library. From the PCR reads, TCRdb called clonotypes with MiXCR, one entry per CDR3 protein. The sample has 60,000 to 85,000 distinct CDR3 sequences; less than 20% are singletons. This specimen was PBMCs, mostly from graft donor cells, taken 360 days after TCRalphabeta/CD19-depleted stem cell transplant. The receptor source for this set is a male patient aged 2-15 years who had a stem cell transplant for acute lymphoblastic leukemia, so the T cells may come from the graft donor.

This clonotype was picked up a small number of times. The chain links TRBV28 to TRBJ2-7; 9 bases are shared with TRBD1. Germline CDR1 is MDHEN and CDR2 is SYDVKM. The CDR3 contains 14 residues. J gave up 3 bases and V 1 base, and 1 base lay outside the gene matches. This chain's CDR3 is CASSLYRGLYEQYF. The CDR3 DNA follows: TGTGCCAGCAGTTTATACAGGGGGCTCTACGAGCAGTACTTC.

This clonotype has more than one count but fewer than ten. The chain has TRBV5-1 and TRBJ2-1; no reliable D call. Germline CDR1 reads SGHRS; CDR2 reads YFSETQ. The length of the CDR3 is 13 residues. Between the trimmed V and J ends, which lost 0 bases and 8 bases, there was a span of 9 bases. The DNA for the CDR3 is TGCGCCAGCAGCTTGGCCGGTCTCTATGAGCAGTTCTTC. Its translation: CASSLAGLYEQFF.

In DNA form, the CDR3 reads TGTGCCAGCTCACCCCGCCCAGCGGGACCGTACAATGAGCAGTTCTTC. Its translation: CASSPRPAGPYNEQFF. This chain uses TRBV18 with TRBJ2-1; 7 nucleotides agree with TRBD2. V dropped 3 bases and J dropped 4; count of bases not matched to a gene: 9. The CDR3 contains 16 residues. CDR1 KGHSH and CDR2 LQKENI come from the germline V gene.

The chain couples TRBV29-1 to TRBJ1-2, with D uncertain. Germline V gene lookup returns CDR1 SQVTM and CDR2 ANQGSEA. The CDR3 is 13 residues long. Trimming left V 1 base short and J 2 bases short, with 8 bases between. The CDR3 here is CSVEGLGNYGYTF. In DNA form, the CDR3 reads TGCAGCGTTGAAGGTCTGGGCAACTATGGCTACACCTTC.

This clonotype was seen ten or more times. The chain links TRBV4-2 to TRBJ2-7, with TRBD2 identical over 7 bases. This CDR3 comprises 16 residues. Losses at the gene ends were 3 bases for V and 1 base for J; bases not matched to a gene: 9. Per germline, CDR1 LGHNA and CDR2 YNFKEQ. The CDR3 reads CASSHGLAEKSYEQYF. The CDR3 bases are TGTGCCAGCAGCCATGGCCTAGCGGAAAAATCCTACGAGCAGTACTTC.